The 17 T cell receptor beta chains listed next were all sequenced from one sample in a study of vaccination and CD4 T cells after COVID-19. Time point noted: late sampling 161 to 241 days after vaccination in three convalescent patients. Treatment here: approximately 11-day PBMC culture with coronavirus spike peptide pools or control peptides (ViraFEST assay). The Oncomine TCR Beta short-read assay generated sequence data from the DNA of cultured CD4+ T cells. MiXCR, applied by TCRdb to the PCR reads, yields one record per CDR3 protein. Of roughly 20,000 distinct CDR3 sequences detected, more than 45% appear once; the ten largest clones hold 13%. For these TCRs, the target antigens are not known. Here the sequenced sample was CD4+ T cells from blood, cultured in vitro, taken about 7 months after SARS-CoV-2 vaccination. These receptors were obtained from a human donor who had recovered from COVID-19.

The chain has TRBV20-1 and TRBJ2-5, with 8 bases matching TRBD2. The V gene's germline CDR1 is DFQATT and CDR2 SNEGSKA (reference sequence). V dropped 1 base and J dropped 1; count of bases not matched to a gene: 5. The CDR3 consists of 15 residues. The CDR3 nucleotides read TGCAGTGCTAGAGCCCGGGGGGGGGTCCAAGAGACCCAGTACTTC. Protein sequence: CSARARGGVQETQYF.

The V gene is TRBV20-1, the J gene TRBJ1-1; TRBD1 is a possible D gene (5 bases). Germline CDR1 is DFQATT and CDR2 is SNEGSKA (reference sequence). The CDR3 has 15 amino acids. The V and J ends lost 3 bases and 4 bases respectively, with 18 bases between them. The CDR3 sequence: CSARNPNLGATEAFF. For the CDR3, the DNA is TGCAGTGCTAGGAACCCTAACCTCGGGGCCACTGAAGCTTTCTTT.

The V and J genes are TRBV6-5 and TRBJ1-2; 9 bases agree with TRBD1. V shed 2 bases and J 2 bases; nucleotides not matched to a gene: 9. The CDR3 sequence is 17 residues long. Germline V CDR1 and CDR2: MNHEY, SVGAGI. The DNA for the CDR3 is TGTGCCAGCAGTTACACCGGGACAGGGAAAGGCAACTATGGCTACACCTTC. Amino acids: CASSYTGTGKGNYGYTF.

The rearrangement links TRBV11-3 to TRBJ2-1, with 8 bases fitting TRBD2. J gave up 6 bases and V 0 bases, and 10 bases lay outside the gene matches. This CDR3 contains 17 residues. Germline V lookup: CDR1 SGHNT, CDR2 YENEEA. CDR3 nucleotide sequence: TGTGCCAGCAGCTTAGATCGAGGGACTAGAGTTGTCAATGAGCAGTTCTTC. It yields the protein CASSLDRGTRVVNEQFF.

V gene TRBV4-2 combines with J gene TRBJ1-2; TRBD1 might be the D (5 bases). Germline V gene data show CDR1 as LGHNA and CDR2 as YNFKEQ. This CDR3 is built from 14 residues. Trimming pared 1 base from V and 6 bases from J, leaving 12 bases between. CDR3 protein: CASSQAGQVHGYTF. DNA of the CDR3: TGTGCCAGCAGCCAAGCCGGACAAGTGCATGGCTACACCTTC.

The rearrangement joins TRBV11-3 to TRBJ1-1; D may be TRBD1 (6 bases). CDR1 and CDR2 (germline): SGHNT, YENEEA. The CDR3 spans 14 residues. V lost 0 bases to trimming and J lost 4 bases, with 9 bases between them. CDR3: CASSLDGQITEAFF. DNA of the CDR3: TGTGCCAGCAGCTTAGATGGACAGATCACTGAAGCTTTCTTT.

The chain uses TRBV5-6 and TRBJ1-6; maybe TRBD1 (6 bases). Germline assignment: CDR1 SGHDT and CDR2 YYEEEE. This CDR3 contains 13 residues. Trimming shortened V by 0 bases and J by 8 bases, and 6 bases separated the two germline ends. CDR3 region: CASSLDRDSPLHF. DNA for the CDR3: TGTGCCAGCAGCTTGGACAGGGATTCACCCCTCCACTTT.

This clonotype was seen more than once but under ten times. The CDR3 protein is CASSYREQETQYF. Written as DNA, the CDR3 is TGTGCCAGCAGTTACAGGGAACAAGAGACCCAGTACTTC. The chain uses TRBV6-2 or TRBV6-3 and TRBJ2-5; D is ambiguous. Trimming removed 2 bases from V and 2 bases from J, with 6 bases in between. Per the germline V gene, CDR1 is MNHEY and CDR2 is SVGEGT. CDR3 length: 13 amino acids.

This chain joins TRBV6-1 and TRBJ2-7; 7 positions agree with TRBD1. The CDR3 is made up of 11 amino acids. Germline assignment: CDR1 MNHNS and CDR2 SASEGT. J was trimmed by 13 bases and V by 6 bases; bases with no gene match: 9. For the CDR3, the DNA is TGTGCCAGCAGGTCCTGGGACAGTCCCTACTTC. It yields the protein CASRSWDSPYF.

CDR3 in amino acids: CASSLVAGAYEQYF. The CDR3 DNA is TGTGCCAGCAGCTTAGTAGCAGGAGCCTACGAGCAGTACTTC. The chain carries TRBV7-2 and TRBJ2-7, with no clear D. This CDR3 has 14 residues. Trimming cost V 1 base and J 2 bases, with 9 bases left between them. Per the germline V gene, CDR1 is SGHTA and CDR2 is FQGNSA.

The chain employs TRBV11-2 and TRBJ1-1; no reliable D call. From germline, CDR1 is SGHAT and CDR2 FQNNGV. V was clipped by 6 bases and J by 5 bases, with 13 bases between them. This CDR3 spans 13 amino acids. Here the CDR3 reads CASSVGPGTEAFF. For the CDR3, the DNA is TGTGCCAGCAGTGTCGGTCCGGGGACTGAAGCTTTCTTT.

This clonotype was counted a few times. The rearrangement uses TRBV5-4 and TRBJ1-2, with 7 bases lining up with TRBD1. The germline gives CDR1 SGHNT, CDR2 YYREEE (reference sequence). V shed 5 bases, J shed 8 bases, and the junction held 12 bases outside the gene matches. The CDR3 spans 14 residues. This CDR3 reads CASRRNRGLDGYTF. The DNA of the CDR3 is TGTGCCAGCAGACGTAACAGGGGCCTGGACGGCTACACCTTC.

The gene calls are TRBV28 and TRBJ1-6, with D hard to call. The CDR3 consists of 13 residues. The V end lost 3 bases, the J end lost 9 bases, and 9 bases lay between the germline ends. Germline V gene sequence: CDR1 MDHEN, CDR2 SYDVKM. The CDR3 sequence: CASSFGNGSPLHF. The DNA for the CDR3 is TGTGCCAGCAGTTTCGGTAATGGTTCACCCCTCCACTTT.

The genes are TRBV20-1 and TRBJ1-1; D is possibly TRBD1 (5 bases). Germline values: CDR1 DFQATT, CDR2 SNEGSKA (reference sequence). The CDR3 has 13 residues. V was pared by 3 bases and J by 1 base, with 9 bases between. The CDR3 here is CSASRTTNTEAFF. Here the CDR3 DNA reads TGCAGTGCTAGTAGGACAACGAACACTGAAGCTTTCTTT.

The CDR3 nucleotides read TGTGCCAGCAGCCCACGGACCGTCATCGGCTATGGCTACACCTTC. Its translation is CASSPRTVIGYGYTF. This chain links TRBV7-8 with TRBJ1-2, with D hard to call. Trimming cost V 5 bases and J 4 bases, with 17 bases left between them. CDR3 size: 15 residues. Per germline, CDR1 SGHVS and CDR2 FQNEAQ.

This chain joins TRBV20-1 and TRBJ1-3, with TRBD1 matching 8 bases. Germline loops: CDR1 DFQATT, CDR2 SNEGSKA (reference sequence). CDR3 size: 13 residues. V shed 6 bases and J 3 bases; nucleotides not matched to a gene: 4. The CDR3 reads CSANGQGGNTIYF. DNA for the CDR3: TGCAGTGCCAACGGACAGGGTGGAAACACCATATATTTT.

This clonotype was picked up a small number of times. For the CDR3, the DNA is TGCAGTGCTCGACGGACTGAAGCTTTCTTT. Its protein product is CSARRTEAFF. The genes are TRBV20-1 and TRBJ1-1; D is undetermined. The CDR3 has 10 residues. CDR1 is DFQATT and CDR2 is SNEGSKA in the germline V gene (reference sequence). Trimming removed 5 bases at V and 5 bases at J, with 6 bases between.